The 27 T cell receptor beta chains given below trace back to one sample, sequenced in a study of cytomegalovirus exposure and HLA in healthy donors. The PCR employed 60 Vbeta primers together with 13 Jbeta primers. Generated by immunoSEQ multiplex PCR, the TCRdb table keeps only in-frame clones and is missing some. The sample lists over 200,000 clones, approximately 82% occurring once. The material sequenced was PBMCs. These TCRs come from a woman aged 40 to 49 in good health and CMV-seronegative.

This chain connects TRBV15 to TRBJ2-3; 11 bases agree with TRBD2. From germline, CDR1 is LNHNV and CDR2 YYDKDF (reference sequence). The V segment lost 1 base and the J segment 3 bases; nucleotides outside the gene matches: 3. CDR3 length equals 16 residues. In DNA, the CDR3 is TGTGCCACCAGCAGAGGACTAGCGGGGAGGACAGATACGCAGTATTTT. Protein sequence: CATSRGLAGRTDTQYF.

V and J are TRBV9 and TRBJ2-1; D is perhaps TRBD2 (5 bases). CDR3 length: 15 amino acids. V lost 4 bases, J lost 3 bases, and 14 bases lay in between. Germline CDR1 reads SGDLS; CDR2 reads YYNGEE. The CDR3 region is CASSIGLDRYNEQFF. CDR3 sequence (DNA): TGTGCCAGCAGCATCGGACTCGACCGCTACAATGAGCAGTTCTTC.

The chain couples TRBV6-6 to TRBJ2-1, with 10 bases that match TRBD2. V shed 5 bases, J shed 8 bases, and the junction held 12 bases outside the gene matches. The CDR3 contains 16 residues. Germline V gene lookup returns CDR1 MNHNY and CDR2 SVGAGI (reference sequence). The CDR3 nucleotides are TGTGCCAGCAGTGGATTTAGCGGGGGGCCGTCAGATGAGCAGTTCTTC. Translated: CASSGFSGGPSDEQFF.

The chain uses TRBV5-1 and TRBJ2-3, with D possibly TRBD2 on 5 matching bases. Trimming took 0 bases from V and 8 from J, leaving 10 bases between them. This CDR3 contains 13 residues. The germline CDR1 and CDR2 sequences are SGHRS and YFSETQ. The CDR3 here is CASSLGRAGTQYF. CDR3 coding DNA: TGCGCCAGCAGCTTGGGGCGGGCGGGTACGCAGTATTTT.

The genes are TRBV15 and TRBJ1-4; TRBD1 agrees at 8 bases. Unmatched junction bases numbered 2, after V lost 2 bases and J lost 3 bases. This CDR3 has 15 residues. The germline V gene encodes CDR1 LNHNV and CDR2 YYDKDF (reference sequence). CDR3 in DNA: TGTGCCACCAGCAGATCGACAGGGGCTAATGAAAAACTGTTTTTT. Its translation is CATSRSTGANEKLFF. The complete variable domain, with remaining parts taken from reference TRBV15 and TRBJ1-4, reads DAMVIQNPRYQVTQFGKPVTLSCSQTLNHNVMYWYQQKSSQAPKLLFHYYDKDFNNEADTPDNFQSRRPNTSFCFLDIRSPGLGDTAMYLCATSRSTGANEKLFFGSGTQLSVL.

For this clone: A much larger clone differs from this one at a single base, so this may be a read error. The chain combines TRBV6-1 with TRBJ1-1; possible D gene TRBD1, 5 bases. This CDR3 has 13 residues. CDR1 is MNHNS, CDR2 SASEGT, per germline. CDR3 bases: TGTGCCAACAGTTTTTCAACCGGGGGAGACGCTTTCTTT. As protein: CANSFSTGGDAFF.

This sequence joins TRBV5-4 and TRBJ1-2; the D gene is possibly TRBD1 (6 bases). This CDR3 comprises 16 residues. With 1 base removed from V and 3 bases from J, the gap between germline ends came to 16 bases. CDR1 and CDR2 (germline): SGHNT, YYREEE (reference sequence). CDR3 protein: CASSLQKGQTDYGYTF. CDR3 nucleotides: TGTGCCAGCAGCTTGCAAAAAGGACAGACTGACTATGGCTACACCTTC.

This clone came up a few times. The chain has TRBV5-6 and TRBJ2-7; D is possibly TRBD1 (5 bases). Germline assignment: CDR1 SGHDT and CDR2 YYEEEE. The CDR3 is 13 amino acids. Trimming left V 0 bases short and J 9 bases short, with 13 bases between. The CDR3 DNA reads TGTGCCAGCAGCTTGGGCAGGGAAGGAGTGCAGTACTTC. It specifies CASSLGREGVQYF. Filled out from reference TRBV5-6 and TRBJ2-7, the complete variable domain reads DAGVTQSPTHLIKTRGQQVTLRCSPKSGHDTVSWYQQALGQGPQFIFQYYEEEERQRGNFPDRFSGHQFPNYSSELNVNALLLGDSALYLCASSLGREGVQYFGPGTRLTVT.

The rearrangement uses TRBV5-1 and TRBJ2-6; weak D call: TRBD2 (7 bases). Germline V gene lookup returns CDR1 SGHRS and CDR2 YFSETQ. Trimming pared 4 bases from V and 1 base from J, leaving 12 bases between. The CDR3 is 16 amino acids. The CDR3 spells CASSPGGWSGANVLTF. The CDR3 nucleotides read TGCGCCAGCAGCCCGGGGGGCTGGTCTGGGGCCAACGTCCTGACTTTC.

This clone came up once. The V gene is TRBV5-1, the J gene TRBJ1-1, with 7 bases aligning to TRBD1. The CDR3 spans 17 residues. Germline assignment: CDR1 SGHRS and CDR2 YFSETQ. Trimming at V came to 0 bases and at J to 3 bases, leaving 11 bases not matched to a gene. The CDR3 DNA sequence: TGCGCCAGCAGCTTGGGCCCTCGGACAGGCGGGTACACTGAAGCTTTCTTT. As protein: CASSLGPRTGGYTEAFF. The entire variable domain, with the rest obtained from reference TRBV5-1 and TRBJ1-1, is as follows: KAGVTQTPRYLIKTRGQQVTLSCSPISGHRSVSWYQQTPGQGLQFLFEYFSETQRNKGNFPGRFSGRQFSNSRSEMNVSTLELGDSALYLCASSLGPRTGGYTEAFFGQGTRLTVV.

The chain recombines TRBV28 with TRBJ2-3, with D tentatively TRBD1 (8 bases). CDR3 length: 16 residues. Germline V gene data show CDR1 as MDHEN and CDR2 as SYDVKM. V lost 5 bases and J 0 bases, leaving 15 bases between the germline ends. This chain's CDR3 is CASSRHRGGSTDTQYF. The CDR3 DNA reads TGTGCCAGCAGTCGCCACAGGGGGGGGAGCACAGATACGCAGTATTTT.

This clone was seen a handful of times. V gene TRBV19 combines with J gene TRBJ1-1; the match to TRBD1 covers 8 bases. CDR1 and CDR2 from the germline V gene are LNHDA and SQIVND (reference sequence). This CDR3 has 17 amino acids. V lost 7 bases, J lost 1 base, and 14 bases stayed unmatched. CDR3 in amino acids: CASTEGAGGAPNTEAFF. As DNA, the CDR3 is TGTGCCAGTACCGAAGGGGCAGGGGGCGCCCCGAACACTGAAGCTTTCTTT.

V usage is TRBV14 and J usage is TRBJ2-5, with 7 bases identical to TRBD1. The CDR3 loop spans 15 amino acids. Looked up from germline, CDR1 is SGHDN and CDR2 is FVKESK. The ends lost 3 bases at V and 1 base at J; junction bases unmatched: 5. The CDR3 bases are TGTGCCAGCAGCCAGGGCGACAGGGCCCAAGAGACCCAGTACTTC. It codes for CASSQGDRAQETQYF.

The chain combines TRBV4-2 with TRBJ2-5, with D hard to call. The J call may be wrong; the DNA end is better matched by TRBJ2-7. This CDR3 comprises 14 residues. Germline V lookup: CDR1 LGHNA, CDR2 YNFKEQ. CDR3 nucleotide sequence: TGTGCCAGCAGCCAAGAGGTGCGCTCCTACGAGCAGTACTTC. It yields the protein CASSQEVRSYEQYF.

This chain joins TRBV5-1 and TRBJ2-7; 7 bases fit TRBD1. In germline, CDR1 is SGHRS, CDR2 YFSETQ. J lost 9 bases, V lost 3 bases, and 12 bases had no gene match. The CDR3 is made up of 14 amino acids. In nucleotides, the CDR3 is TGCGCCAGCAGCTCATTTCCGGGACAGTCGGTGCAGTACTTC. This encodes CASSSFPGQSVQYF.

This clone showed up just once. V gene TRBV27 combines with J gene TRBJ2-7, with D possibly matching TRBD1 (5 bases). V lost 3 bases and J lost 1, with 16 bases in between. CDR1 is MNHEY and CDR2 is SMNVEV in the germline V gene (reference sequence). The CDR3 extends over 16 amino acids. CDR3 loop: CASSLSTGEFSYEQYF. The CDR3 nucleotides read TGTGCCAGCAGTTTGAGTACAGGTGAATTTTCCTACGAGCAGTACTTC.

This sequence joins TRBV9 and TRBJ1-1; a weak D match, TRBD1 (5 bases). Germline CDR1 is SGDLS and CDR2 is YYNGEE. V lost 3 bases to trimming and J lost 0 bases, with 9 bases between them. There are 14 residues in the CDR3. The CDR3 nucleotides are TGTGCCAGCAGCGATGGACACTTGAACACTGAAGCTTTCTTT. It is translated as CASSDGHLNTEAFF.

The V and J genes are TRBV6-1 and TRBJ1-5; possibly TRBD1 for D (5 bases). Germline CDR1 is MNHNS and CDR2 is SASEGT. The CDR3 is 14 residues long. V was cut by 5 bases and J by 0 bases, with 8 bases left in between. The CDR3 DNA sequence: TGTGCCAGCAGTCCCAGGGCTAGCAATCAGCCCCAGCATTTT. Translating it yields CASSPRASNQPQHF.

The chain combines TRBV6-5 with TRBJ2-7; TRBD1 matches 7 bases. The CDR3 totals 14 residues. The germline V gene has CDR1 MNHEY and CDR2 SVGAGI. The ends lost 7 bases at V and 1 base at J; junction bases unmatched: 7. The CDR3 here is CASTATGLSYEQYF. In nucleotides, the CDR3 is TGTGCCAGCACCGCGACAGGGCTTTCCTACGAGCAGTACTTC.

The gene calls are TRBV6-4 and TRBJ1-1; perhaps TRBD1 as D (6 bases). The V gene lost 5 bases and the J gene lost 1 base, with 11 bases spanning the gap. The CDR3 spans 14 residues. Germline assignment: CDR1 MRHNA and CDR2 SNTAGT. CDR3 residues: CASSPGTQNTEAFF. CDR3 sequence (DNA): TGTGCCAGCAGTCCCGGGACACAGAACACTGAAGCTTTCTTT.

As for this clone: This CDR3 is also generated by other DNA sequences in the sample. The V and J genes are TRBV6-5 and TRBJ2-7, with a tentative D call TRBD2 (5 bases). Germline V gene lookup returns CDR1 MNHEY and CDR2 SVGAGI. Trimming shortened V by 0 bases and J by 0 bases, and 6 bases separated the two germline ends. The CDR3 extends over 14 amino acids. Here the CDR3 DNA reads TGTGCCAGCAGTTACTCGGGGAGCTCCTACGAGCAGTACTTC. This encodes CASSYSGSSYEQYF.

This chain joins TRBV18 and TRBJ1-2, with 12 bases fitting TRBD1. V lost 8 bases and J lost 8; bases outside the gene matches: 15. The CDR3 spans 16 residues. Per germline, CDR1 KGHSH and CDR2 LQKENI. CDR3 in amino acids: CASRHPWGQGAQGYTF. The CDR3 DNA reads TGTGCCAGCCGACACCCTTGGGGACAGGGGGCCCAAGGCTACACCTTC.

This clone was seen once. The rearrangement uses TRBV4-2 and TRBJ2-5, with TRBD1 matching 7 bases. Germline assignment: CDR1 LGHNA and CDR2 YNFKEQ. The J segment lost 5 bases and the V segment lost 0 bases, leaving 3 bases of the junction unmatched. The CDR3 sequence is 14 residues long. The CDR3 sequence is CASSQDDRVETQYF. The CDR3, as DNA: TGTGCCAGCAGCCAAGATGACAGGGTGGAGACCCAGTACTTC.

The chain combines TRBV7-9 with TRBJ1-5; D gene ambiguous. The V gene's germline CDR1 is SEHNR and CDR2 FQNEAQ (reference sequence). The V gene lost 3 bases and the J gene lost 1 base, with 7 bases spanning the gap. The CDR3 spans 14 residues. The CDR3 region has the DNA TGTGCCAGCAGCTTTGAGGGAAGCAATCAGCCCCAGCATTTT. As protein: CASSFEGSNQPQHF.

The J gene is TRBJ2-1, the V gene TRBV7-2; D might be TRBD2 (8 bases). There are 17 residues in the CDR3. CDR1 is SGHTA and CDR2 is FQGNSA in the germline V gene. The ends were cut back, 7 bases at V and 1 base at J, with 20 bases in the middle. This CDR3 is CASTYGGGGGSYNEQFF. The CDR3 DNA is TGTGCCAGCACCTACGGAGGGGGCGGGGGGTCCTACAATGAGCAGTTCTTC.

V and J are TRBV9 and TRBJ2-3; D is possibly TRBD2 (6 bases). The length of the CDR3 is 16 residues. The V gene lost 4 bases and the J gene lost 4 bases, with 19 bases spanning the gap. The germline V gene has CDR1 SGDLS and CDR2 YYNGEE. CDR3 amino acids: CASSFSGHPGADTQYF. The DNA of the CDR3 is TGTGCCAGCAGCTTCAGCGGGCATCCGGGCGCAGATACGCAGTATTTT.

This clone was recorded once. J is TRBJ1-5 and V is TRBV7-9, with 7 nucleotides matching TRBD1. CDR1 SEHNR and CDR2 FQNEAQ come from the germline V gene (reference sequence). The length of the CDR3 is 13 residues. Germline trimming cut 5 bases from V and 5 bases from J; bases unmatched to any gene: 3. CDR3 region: CASSPQGDQPQHF. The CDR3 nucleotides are TGTGCCAGCAGCCCGCAGGGGGATCAGCCCCAGCATTTT.